Included here is one TCR beta chain sequence, with context. Its antigen is still unknown. No much larger clonotype is one base removed from it; base qualities were not supplied. The sample is drawn from a study of Ad26.COV2.S vaccination and SARS-CoV-2 variants (dated by TCRdb to the early 2020s). In terms of the full investigation: Donors in the vaccine arm were drawn from COV1001, a multicentre, randomized, double-blind, placebo-controlled phase I-IIa trial testing Ad26.COV2.S in healthy adults. Participants in the trial were split at random into five groups of five each, receiving low-dose or high-dose Ad26.COV2.S once or twice, or else placebo on both occasions. The TCR-sequenced set comprised approximately 30 samples: 19 Ad26.COV2.S vaccine recipients, 5 placebo recipients and 8 SARS-CoV-2 convalescent individuals. Investigators did not know the trial group allocation while performing experiments and assessing outcomes. Ad26.COV2.S was administered intramuscularly at 5 x 10^10 or 1 x 10^11 viral particles, either as a single shot or as two shots given 56 days apart. TCRbeta repertoire sequencing served as the tool for gauging how specific and how broad the SARS-CoV-2-reactive T cell receptors were following Ad26.COV2.S vaccination. Results and caveats for the whole study, not just this receptor: Non-spike TCR breadth was comparable between vaccine and placebo recipients, consistent with the vaccine containing only spike. It was noted by the authors that total T cell responses may have been underestimated by the TCR breadth and depth analyses. Ad26.COV2.S recipients had higher spike-specific TCR breadth than placebo recipients (P = 0.0014). Substantial breadth of spike-specific CD8+ and CD4+ T cell responses was reported after vaccination. The study was not powered for comparison of responses between vaccine doses or regimens.

Per the publication, the treatment or condition label means: some 19 received Ad26.COV2.S at low or high dose, single or two shots; roughly 5 received placebo; per-sample allocation not given. For vaccine and placebo recipients, the sequenced repertoires came from samples collected on day 63 after the first injection. Cohort 1b enrolled roughly 25 adults aged 18-55 years at a single site in Boston, USA, between 29 July and 7 August 2020. Ad26.COV2.S was a replication-incompetent adenovirus type 26 vector expressing a prefusion-stabilized SARS-CoV-2 spike protein from the original Wuhan strain. The immunoSEQ Assay was the method used to sequence TCRbeta CDR3 regions. After extraction, genomic DNA underwent amplification by bias-controlled multiplex PCR, followed by high-throughput sequencing. Under the source paper's analysis protocol: To quantify the absolute abundance of every unique TCRbeta CDR3 region, sequences were collapsed and filtered. Usable DNA was measured by amplifying reference genes present in all nucleated cells, and TCRbeta template counts were normalized to that usable DNA to estimate T cell fraction. Repertoire TCRs were annotated as SARS-CoV-2-specific when V gene, CDR3 amino acid sequence and J gene were exactly matched to a known reactive TCR set. The reference SARS-CoV-2 TCR set was derived from MIRA and filtered for enrichment in COVID-19-positive ImmuneCODE repertoires, a step that removed public or cross-reactive TCRs. Drawing on the MIRA antigens, annotated TCRs were analysed further at the level of specific ORF or position within ORF. Breadth was defined as the number of annotated unique rearrangements divided by the total number of unique productive rearrangements, and depth was defined as the summed frequency of the annotated unique rearrangements. Group comparisons of TCR breadth used two-sided Wilcoxon rank-sum tests. TCRdb mirrors the immuneACCESS table, restricted to in-frame sequences. Some clones are absent from its copies; in checked studies, under half trace to an unresolved V gene, and the reason for the others is unknown. The DNA gave D and trimming, while V, J and clone size come from that table. This sample is represented by hundreds of thousands of clones; around 87% of them were singletons. The ten largest clones take up around 3.7% of the sample.

Via the germline V gene, CDR1 is KGHSH and CDR2 LQKENI. Ends trimmed: V by 2 bases, J by 8 bases; bases unmatched to a gene: 6. CDR3 length: 16 amino acids, cysteine to phenylalanine. Just the 48-base CDR3 DNA is kept, in frame starting at base 1. The sequenced sample was peripheral blood, obtained in a trial of Ad26.COV2.S vaccine versus placebo. The sequence links TRBV18 to TRBJ1-6, with 10 bases matching TRBD1. The clonotype comes from a person between 18 and 65 years old who received the Ad26.COV2.S COVID-19 vaccine or a placebo. The CDR3 region has the sequence CASSPIRQGADSPLHF. The bases read TGTGCCAGCTCACCAATAAGACAGGGGGCGGATTCACCCCTCCACTTT.